Listed below are T cell receptor beta chains from one sample, sequenced in a study of cytomegalovirus exposure and HLA in healthy donors. Profiling relied on immunoSEQ multiplex PCR, and the TCRdb table lists in-frame clones only, not all of them. Among 150,000 to 200,000 clones listed, 84% were seen once. Sequencing was done on a sample of PBMCs. These receptors were taken from a boy aged 5-17 years in good health and CMV-seronegative. Both conserved end residues are part of each CDR3. Fields, in order: D gene, V gene, J gene, clone size, CDR3 DNA, CDR3 protein. The D gene is left open where the match is weak. Clone size is given for some rows only: seen once, a few or many times, or a class if the clone is expanded.

>TRBD1|TRBV5-1|TRBJ2-1|NA
TGCGCCAGCATGGCCCTCGGGGACAGGGTTGATGAGCAGTTCTTC
CASMALGDRVDEQFF
>NA|TRBV5-6|TRBJ2-6|NA
TGTGCCAGCAGCCCGGAGGGTTCTGGGGCCAACGTCCTGACTTTC
CASSPEGSGANVLTF
>NA|TRBV6-6|TRBJ1-5|NA
TGTGCCAGCAGGGTCGACAGTCTCAGGCAGCCCCAGCATTTT
CASRVDSLRQPQHF
>NA|TRBV5-4|TRBJ2-2|NA
TGTGCCAGCAGCCCTTCGCGAGCGGGCACCGGGGAGCTGTTTTTT
CASSPSRAGTGELFF
>TRBD1|TRBV27|TRBJ1-3|NA
TGTGCCAGCAGTCCGACAGGGGCGGCTGGAAACACCATATATTTT
CASSPTGAAGNTIYF
>NA|TRBV6-5|TRBJ2-1|NA
TGTGCCAGCAGTTATGCAGGGAGGTACAATGAGCAGTTCTTC
CASSYAGRYNEQFF
>NA|TRBV5-1|TRBJ2-1|NA
TGCGCCAGCAGCTCTAGGTCTATAAACGTAGAGCAGTTCTTC
CASSSRSINVEQFF
>TRBD1|TRBV27|TRBJ1-1|NA
TGTGCCACAAGGACAGGGGCGGGCACTGAAGCTTTCTTT
CATRTGAGTEAFF
>TRBD1|TRBV6-1|TRBJ1-5|NA
TGTGCCAGCAGTGGGGGGACAGGGAATCAGCCCCAGCATTTT
CASSGGTGNQPQHF
>NA|TRBV28|TRBJ2-7|few
TGTGCCAGCAGCCCCCAGCCGGGGTACTACGAGCAGTACTTC
CASSPQPGYYEQYF
>TRBD2|TRBV19|TRBJ2-7|NA
TGTGCCAGCAGTAGCGGGCACCCCTCCTACGAGCAGTACTTC
CASSSGHPSYEQYF
>NA|TRBV28|TRBJ2-5|NA
TGTGCCAGCAGTTTCAGGGGTCTAGAGCAGTACTTC
CASSFRGLEQYF
>NA|TRBV7-8|TRBJ1-3|NA
TGTGCCAGCAGTTCCCGGGGTTCTGGAAACACCATATATTTT
CASSSRGSGNTIYF
>TRBD2|TRBV7-3|TRBJ2-3|NA
TGTGCCAGCAGCCGGGGGGGCGAGGAAGATACGCAGTATTTT
CASSRGGEEDTQYF
>NA|TRBV5-6|TRBJ2-2|NA
TGTGCCAGCAGCTTGGTCTCCGGGGAGCTGTTTTTT
CASSLVSGELFF
>NA|TRBV7-2|TRBJ2-7|NA
TGTGCCAGCAGCTTAGGTGGTAGCGGATGGGCCTACGAGCAGTACTTC
CASSLGGSGWAYEQYF
>NA|TRBV27|TRBJ1-2|NA
TGTGCCAGCAGTTTTGGGGGGAACTATGGCTACACCTTC
CASSFGGNYGYTF
>TRBD2|TRBV5-5|TRBJ2-5|NA
TGTGCCAGCAGCTTGGACGGGGAGGGGGAGACCCAGTACTTC
CASSLDGEGETQYF
>NA|TRBV6-6|TRBJ1-5|NA
TGTGCCAGCAGTTACTCAGGGGGTTCCCACACGCATTTT
CASSYSGGSHTHF
>TRBD1|TRBV30|TRBJ2-7|NA
TGTGCCTGGATTCCCCCCCTCAGGGACAGGGGCGTCCACGAGCAGTACTTC
CAWIPPLRDRGVHEQYF
>NA|TRBV5-6|TRBJ2-7|NA
TGTGCCAGCAGCTTTCGGGAGTCCCGCGAGCAGTACTTC
CASSFRESREQYF
>TRBD2|TRBV28|TRBJ2-3|once
TGTGCCAGCAGTTTCGGGACCTGGACTAGCGGGGGCCCGGGGTACACAGATACGCAGTATTTT
CASSFGTWTSGGPGYTDTQYF
>NA|TRBV27|TRBJ2-1|NA
TGTGCCAGCAGTTTAACTAATAAATACTACTCCTACAATGAGCAGTTCTTC
CASSLTNKYYSYNEQFF
>TRBD2|TRBV5-1|TRBJ2-1|NA
TGCGCCAGCAGCTCCCTACAAGCGGGAGGGCCGGCCCACAATGAGCAGTTCTTC
CASSSLQAGGPAHNEQFF
>TRBD2|TRBV27|TRBJ2-7|NA
TGTGCCAGCAGCCCCTCCAGCGGGGGGGTCTCCTACGAGCAGTACTTC
CASSPSSGGVSYEQYF
>NA|TRBV7-9|TRBJ1-3|NA
TGTGCCAGCAGCTTAGCTAAGGGCAGGGATCACACCATATATTTT
CASSLAKGRDHTIYF
>TRBD1|TRBV6-1|TRBJ1-1|few
TGTGCCAGCAGCACACAGGGGATGAACACTGAAGCTTTCTTT
CASSTQGMNTEAFF
>NA|TRBV5-6|TRBJ2-7|NA
TGTGCCAGCAGCCGACAGGTCGCCTACGAGCAGTACTTC
CASSRQVAYEQYF
>NA|TRBV6-1|TRBJ2-7|NA
TGTGCCAGCAGTGAAGCGCAAGGGGACTCCAGCTACGAGCAGTACTTC
CASSEAQGDSSYEQYF
>NA|TRBV7-8|TRBJ1-2|NA
TGTGCCACCCTGAGGCCGAACTATGGCTACACCTTC
CATLRPNYGYTF
>TRBD2|TRBV11-1|TRBJ2-3|NA
TGTGCCAGCAGGCAAGTGACTAGCGGGGGGACAGATACGCAGTATTTT
CASRQVTSGGTDTQYF
>TRBD1|TRBV7-9|TRBJ1-1|NA
TGTGCCAGCAGCCCGGGACAGACTGTGATGAACACTGAAGCTTTCTTT
CASSPGQTVMNTEAFF
>NA|TRBV14|TRBJ1-1|NA
TGTGCCAGCAGCCAAGGTGGGCGGGCGAACACTGAAGCTTTCTTT
CASSQGGRANTEAFF
>TRBD1|TRBV14|TRBJ1-4|NA
TGTGCCAGCAGCCAATTTACAGGGGTCGATGAAAAACTGTTTTTT
CASSQFTGVDEKLFF
>NA|TRBV6-5|TRBJ2-1|NA
TGTGCCAGCAAACGTACAGGGACGGGGGGTGAGCAGTTCTTC
CASKRTGTGGEQFF
>TRBD2|TRBV7-2|TRBJ2-1|NA
TGTGCCAGCACCCTAGACCGACTAGCGGGGGGGAATGAGCAGTTCTTC
CASTLDRLAGGNEQFF
>NA|TRBV7-8|TRBJ2-1|many
TGTGCCAGCAGCCCTCTTACCCGGGTAGAGCAGTTCTTC
CASSPLTRVEQFF
>NA|TRBV7-2|TRBJ1-2|NA
TGTGCCAGCAGCTTAGATAGCCAGAACTATGGCTACACCTTC
CASSLDSQNYGYTF
>TRBD2|TRBV6-4|TRBJ2-2|NA
TGTGCCAGCAGACGACTAGCGGGGGCCGGGGAGCTGTTTTTT
CASRRLAGAGELFF
>TRBD1|TRBV7-8|TRBJ1-2|NA
TGTGCCAGCACTCCCGGTTGGCAGGGGGCTGATGGCTACACCTTC
CASTPGWQGADGYTF
>TRBD2|TRBV12-5|TRBJ2-1|NA
TGTGCTAGTGGTTTGGTTAGCGGGGTAAGTGAGCAGTTCTTC
CASGLVSGVSEQFF